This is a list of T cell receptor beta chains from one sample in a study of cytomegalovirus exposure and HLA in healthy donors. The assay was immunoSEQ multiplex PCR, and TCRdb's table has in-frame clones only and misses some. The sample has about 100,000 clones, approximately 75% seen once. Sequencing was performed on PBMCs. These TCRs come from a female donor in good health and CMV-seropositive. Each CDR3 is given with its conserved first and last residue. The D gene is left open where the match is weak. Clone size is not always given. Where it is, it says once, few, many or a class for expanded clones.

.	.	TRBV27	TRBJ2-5	CASSNRETQYF	TGTGCCAGCAGTAACAGAGAGACCCAGTACTTC
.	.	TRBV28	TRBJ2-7	CASSTSRGRYF	TGTGCCAGCAGTACTTCCAGGGGACGGTACTTC
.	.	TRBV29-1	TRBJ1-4	CSVADRAVCEKLFF	TGCAGCGTTGCTGACAGAGCCGTTTGTGAAAAACTGTTTTTT
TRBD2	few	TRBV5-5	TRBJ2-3	CASSPGLAADTQYF	TGTGCCAGCAGCCCGGGACTAGCGGCAGATACGCAGTATTTT
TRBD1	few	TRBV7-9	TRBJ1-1	CASSITTGGDTEAFF	TGTGCCAGCAGCATTACGACAGGGGGAGACACTGAAGCTTTCTTT
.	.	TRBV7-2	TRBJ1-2	CASSFPGYGYTF	TGTGCCAGCAGCTTTCCGGGCTATGGCTACACCTTC
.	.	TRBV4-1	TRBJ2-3	CASSLTTASTDTQYF	TGCGCCAGCAGCCTCACCACAGCTAGCACAGATACGCAGTATTTT
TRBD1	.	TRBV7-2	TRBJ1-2	CASSPKGQNLWGYTF	TGTGCCAGCAGCCCAAAGGGACAGAATCTCTGGGGCTACACCTTC
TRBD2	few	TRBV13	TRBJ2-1	CASSLTSGRGEQFF	TGTGCCAGCAGCTTAACTAGCGGCCGAGGGGAGCAGTTCTTC
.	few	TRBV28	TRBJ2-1	CATLRPSYNEQFF	TGTGCCACCCTCAGGCCTTCCTACAATGAGCAGTTCTTC
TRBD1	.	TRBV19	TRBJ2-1	CASSMGQAYNEQFF	TGTGCCAGTAGTATGGGACAGGCTTACAATGAGCAGTTCTTC
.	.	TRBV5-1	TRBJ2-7	CASSLGHDEQYF	TGCGCCAGCAGCTTAGGACACGACGAGCAGTACTTC
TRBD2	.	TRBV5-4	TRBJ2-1	CASSLNQRGGGEQFF	TGTGCCAGCAGCTTGAATCAGCGGGGGGGCGGTGAGCAGTTCTTC
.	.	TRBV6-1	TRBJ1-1	CASTRQNTEAFF	TGTGCCAGCACTCGACAGAACACTGAAGCTTTCTTT
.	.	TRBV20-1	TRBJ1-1	CSANPGIQAFF	TGCAGTGCTAACCCCGGGATTCAAGCTTTCTTT
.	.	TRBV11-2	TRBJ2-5	CASSSLARETQYF	TGTGCCAGCAGCTCACTAGCTCGGGAGACCCAGTACTTC
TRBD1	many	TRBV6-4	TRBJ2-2	CASSDGQGASGELFF	TGTGCCAGCAGTGATGGACAGGGGGCAAGCGGGGAGCTGTTTTTT
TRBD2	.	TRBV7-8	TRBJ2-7	CATGGDAWEEYF	TGTGCCACCGGGGGGGATGCTTGGGAGGAGTACTTC
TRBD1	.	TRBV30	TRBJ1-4	CAWATGGTNEKLFF	TGTGCCTGGGCAACAGGGGGAACTAATGAAAAACTGTTTTTT
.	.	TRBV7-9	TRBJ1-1	CASSLKGTGGTEAFF	TGTGCCAGCAGCTTAAAGGGGACTGGTGGTACTGAAGCTTTCTTT
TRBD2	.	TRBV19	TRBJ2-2	CASSMGAGATGELFF	TGTGCCAGTAGTATGGGAGCGGGAGCCACCGGGGAGCTGTTTTTT
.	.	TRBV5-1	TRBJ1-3	CASSLGDSGNTIYF	TGCGCCAGCAGCTTGGGAGACTCTGGAAACACCATATATTTT
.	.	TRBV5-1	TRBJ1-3	CASSLGGLRSGNTIYF	TGCGCCAGCAGCTTGGGCGGGCTGCGCTCTGGAAACACCATATATTTT
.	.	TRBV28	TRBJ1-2	CASSSPAGLNGYTF	TGTGCCAGCAGTTCTCCGGCAGGACTCAATGGCTACACCTTC
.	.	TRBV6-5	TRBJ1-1	CASSYEGDTEAFF	TGTGCCAGCAGTTACGAGGGGGACACTGAAGCTTTCTTT
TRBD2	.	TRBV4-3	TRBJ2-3	CASSPSGGDTDTQYF	TGCGCCAGCAGCCCCTCGGGGGGGGACACAGATACGCAGTATTTT
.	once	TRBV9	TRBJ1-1	CASSVTQNTEAFF	TGTGCCAGCAGCGTAACACAGAACACTGAAGCTTTCTTT
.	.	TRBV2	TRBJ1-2	CASTQEGVNYGYTF	TGTGCCAGCACCCAGGAGGGTGTCAACTATGGCTACACCTTC
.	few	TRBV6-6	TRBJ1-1	CASSEPGGTEAFF	TGTGCCAGCAGTGAGCCGGGGGGCACTGAAGCTTTCTTT
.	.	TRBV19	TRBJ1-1	CASSIRDTEAFF	TGTGCCAGTAGTATCAGGGACACTGAAGCTTTCTTT
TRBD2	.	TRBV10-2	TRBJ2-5	CASSTGTTQETQYF	TGCGCCAGCAGTACCGGGACTACCCAAGAGACCCAGTACTTC
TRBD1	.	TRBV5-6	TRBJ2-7	CASSPLVRDRGQTYEQYF	TGTGCCAGCAGCCCGCTTGTGAGGGACAGGGGCCAAACCTACGAGCAGTACTTC
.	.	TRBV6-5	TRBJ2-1	CASSRSHGTGSEQFF	TGTGCCAGCAGCCGCTCCCATGGAACAGGGAGTGAGCAGTTCTTC
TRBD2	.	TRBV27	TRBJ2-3	CASSLSGGRTQYF	TGTGCCAGCAGTTTATCAGGCGGGAGAACGCAGTATTTT
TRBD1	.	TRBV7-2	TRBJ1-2	CASSSPQTGKFYGYTF	TGTGCCAGCAGCTCCCCCCAGACAGGGAAATTCTATGGCTACACCTTC
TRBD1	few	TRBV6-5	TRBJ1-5	CASRAGGADNQPQHF	TGTGCCAGCAGAGCAGGGGGCGCGGATAATCAGCCCCAGCATTTT
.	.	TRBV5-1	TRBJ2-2	CASSRTRGNTGELFF	TGCGCCAGCAGCCGTACCCGGGGGAACACCGGGGAGCTGTTTTTT
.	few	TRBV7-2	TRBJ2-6	CASSLAGGGTGANVLTF	TGTGCCAGCAGCTTAGCAGGGGGGGGGACCGGGGCCAACGTCCTGACTTTC
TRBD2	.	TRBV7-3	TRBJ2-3	CASSTSGRTDTQYF	TGTGCCAGCTCCACTAGCGGACGCACAGATACGCAGTATTTT
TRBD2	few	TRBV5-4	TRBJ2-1	CASRPGLAGGNEQFF	TGTGCCAGCAGACCTGGGCTAGCGGGAGGGAATGAGCAGTTCTTC